The 10 T cell receptor beta chains presented below share a single source sample, sequenced in a study of molecular identifiers for immune sequencing clone quantification. One entry per CDR3 protein, called by TCRdb with MiXCR from the PCR reads. The table lists some 320,000 distinct CDR3 sequences, around a fifth of them singletons. Sequenced: naive CD8+ T cells from blood, with Jurkat cell RNA spiked in. Stated subset: FACS-sorted CD8+CD4-CCR7+CD45RA+ naive T cells. Source of these receptors: a human donor in good health. Some libraries in this study had Jurkat cell RNA spiked in.

This clonotype was seen many times. The gene calls are TRBV5-6 and TRBJ2-3; a weak D match, TRBD1 (5 bases). Trimming shortened V by 2 bases and J by 2 bases, and 6 bases separated the two germline ends. The germline CDR1 and CDR2 sequences are SGHDT and YYEEEE. This CDR3 comprises 13 residues. In nucleotides, the CDR3 is TGTGCCAGCAGCTTACAGGTCACAGATACGCAGTATTTT. This encodes CASSLQVTDTQYF.

This clonotype was observed many times. The chain joins TRBV24-1 to TRBJ2-2; 7 nucleotides line up with TRBD2. Germline V gene lookup returns CDR1 KGHDR and CDR2 SFDVKD. The V gene end was trimmed by 3 bases and the J gene end by 4 bases; junction bases not matched to a gene: 16. The CDR3 extends over 19 amino acids. For the CDR3, the DNA is TGTGCCACCAGTGATCGGGGTATAGCGGGTGTGGTTCGCACCGGGGAGCTGTTTTTT. Protein product: CATSDRGIAGVVRTGELFF.

As for this clonotype: A much bigger clone sits one base away, suggesting this may be a read error. The chain carries TRBV28 and TRBJ1-2, with TRBD1 matching over 12 bases. The V and J ends lost 8 bases and 4 bases, in that order; junction bases with no gene match: 2. The germline V gene has CDR1 MDHEN and CDR2 SYDVKM. The CDR3 has 13 residues. The CDR3 sequence is CASGTGGSYGYTF. In nucleotides, the CDR3 is TGTGCCAGCGGGACAGGGGGCAGCTATGGCTACACCTTC.

The rearrangement links TRBV28 to TRBJ1-1; a weak D match, TRBD1 (6 bases). Germline assignment: CDR1 MDHEN and CDR2 SYDVKM. This CDR3 comprises 13 residues. V lost 6 bases and J lost 9, with 17 bases in between. The CDR3 bases are TGTGCCAGCAGCCCCCGGGGAGGGGGTAAAGCTTTCTTT. Translation gives CASSPRGGGKAFF.

This clonotype has a count of ten or more. The chain uses TRBV19 and TRBJ1-5; D may be TRBD1 (5 bases). V lost 7 bases and J lost 6, with 19 bases in between. From germline, CDR1 is LNHDA and CDR2 SQIVND (reference sequence). The CDR3 sequence is 15 residues long. The CDR3 sequence: CASTYSSGFGQPQHF. The DNA of the CDR3 is TGTGCCAGTACCTATTCGTCAGGGTTTGGTCAGCCCCAGCATTTT.

This clonotype was counted at least ten times. The chain uses TRBV20-1 and TRBJ1-4; D is ambiguous. The V and J ends lost 2 bases and 0 bases respectively, with 7 bases between them. Germline CDR1 DFQATT, CDR2 SNEGSKA (reference sequence). The CDR3 length is 14 residues. This CDR3 is CSARRHATNEKLFF. In nucleotides, the CDR3 is TGCAGTGCTAGACGGCATGCAACTAATGAAAAACTGTTTTTT.

This clonotype was counted only a few times. The rearrangement joins TRBV10-3 to TRBJ2-3; D is unresolved. Deletions cut 0 bases from V and 0 bases from J, with 4 bases between. The CDR3 has 14 amino acids. The germline V gene has CDR1 ENHRY and CDR2 SYGVKD. DNA of the CDR3: TGTGCCATCAGTGAGTCGGGGAGCACAGATACGCAGTATTTT. It codes for CAISESGSTDTQYF.

This clonotype was found many times. The gene calls are TRBV7-9 and TRBJ2-7; 12 bases map to TRBD2. CDR1 is SEHNR and CDR2 is FQNEAQ in the germline V gene (reference sequence). CDR3 length: 15 residues. V gave up 6 bases and J gave up 3 bases; unmatched junction bases: 6. The CDR3 nucleotides are TGTGCCAGCAGTTTCGGGACTAGCGGGTTCTACGAGCAGTACTTC. Its translation is CASSFGTSGFYEQYF.

This clonotype has just a few counts. CDR3 nucleotides: TGCGCCAGCAGTCGTTTCCCAGAGATAAACACTTATTCCTACGAGCAGTACTTC. The encoded protein is CASSRFPEINTYSYEQYF. The chain links TRBV23-1 to TRBJ2-7, with D uncertain. TRBV23-1 counts as an open reading frame of uncertain function. The CDR3 sequence is 18 residues long. V lost 4 bases and J 1 base, leaving 23 bases between the germline ends.

This clonotype was observed at least ten times. The V gene is TRBV28, the J gene TRBJ1-1, with D unresolved. In germline, CDR1 is MDHEN, CDR2 SYDVKM. V was cut by 4 bases and J by 6 bases, with 6 bases left in between. This CDR3 region has 11 residues. The CDR3 reads CASSYRAEAFF. The CDR3 DNA sequence: TGTGCCAGCAGTTACCGGGCTGAAGCTTTCTTT.